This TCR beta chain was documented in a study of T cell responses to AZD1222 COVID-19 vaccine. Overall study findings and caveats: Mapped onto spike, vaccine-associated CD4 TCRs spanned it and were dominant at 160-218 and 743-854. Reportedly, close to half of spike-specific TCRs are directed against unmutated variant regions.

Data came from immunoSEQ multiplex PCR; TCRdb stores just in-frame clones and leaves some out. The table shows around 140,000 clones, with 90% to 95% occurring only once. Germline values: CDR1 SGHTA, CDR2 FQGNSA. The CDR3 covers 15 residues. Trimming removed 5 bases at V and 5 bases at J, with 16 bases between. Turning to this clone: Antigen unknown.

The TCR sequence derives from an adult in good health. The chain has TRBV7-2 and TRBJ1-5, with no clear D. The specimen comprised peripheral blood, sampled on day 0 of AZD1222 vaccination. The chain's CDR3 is CASSLARGSDQPQHF. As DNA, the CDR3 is TGTGCCAGCAGCCTGGCGCGGGGATCTGATCAGCCCCAGCATTTT.